Presented here are 8 T cell receptor beta chains from one specimen sequenced in a study of cytomegalovirus exposure and HLA in healthy donors. Clones were sequenced by immunoSEQ multiplex PCR, and TCRdb holds only the in-frame ones, with some missing. The sample consists of 160,000 or so clones, about 88% of them appearing once. The specimen sequenced was PBMCs. The receptors derive from a man younger than 35 in good health and CMV-seronegative.

The chain is built from TRBV7-9 and TRBJ2-7; 7 nucleotides agree with TRBD2. This CDR3 has 17 residues. Per germline, CDR1 SEHNR and CDR2 FQNEAQ (reference sequence). J was trimmed by 5 bases and V by 5 bases; bases with no gene match: 18. In DNA, the CDR3 is TGTGCCAGCAGCCCCACCTTTGGTAGCGGGCCGACTAACGAGCAGTACTTC. Its translation: CASSPTFGSGPTNEQYF.

J is TRBJ1-5 and V is TRBV7-8, with unresolved D. V was pared by 3 bases and J by 3 bases, with 18 bases between. The germline V gene encodes CDR1 SGHVS and CDR2 FQNEAQ. The CDR3 consists of 17 residues. The CDR3 sequence is CASSLGLAASINQPQHF. The CDR3 DNA reads TGTGCCAGCAGCTTGGGCCTGGCAGCAAGTATCAATCAGCCCCAGCATTTT.

This clone showed up just once. CDR3 DNA: TGTGCCAGCTACTCATTACTAAGCACAGATACGCAGTATTTT. Protein sequence: CASYSLLSTDTQYF. The V gene is TRBV2, the J gene TRBJ2-3; no reliable D call. V shed 8 bases and J shed 0 bases, with 12 bases lying between them. This CDR3 comprises 14 residues. Germline values: CDR1 SNHLY, CDR2 FYNNEI.

The CDR3 DNA reads TGTGCCAGCTCAGCGGGGACAGGGTGGGATCAGTACGTC. Encoded protein: CASSAGTGWDQYV. The J gene is TRBJ2-7, the V gene TRBV18, with 9 bases aligning to TRBD1. Trimming took 5 bases from V and 10 from J; bases not matched to a gene: 9. This CDR3 is 13 amino acids long. The germline gives CDR1 KGHSH, CDR2 LQKENI.

The V gene is TRBV14, the J gene TRBJ2-7; no firm D call. Trimming cost V 1 base and J 7 bases, with 14 bases left between them. From germline, CDR1 is SGHDN and CDR2 FVKESK. The CDR3 sequence is 14 residues long. The CDR3 here is CASSQVWPSGEQYF. CDR3 DNA: TGTGCCAGCAGCCAAGTTTGGCCTTCGGGTGAGCAGTACTTC.

The chain couples TRBV7-8 to TRBJ1-1; D possibly corresponds to TRBD1 (6 bases). CDR3 size: 14 residues. Germline CDR1 is SGHVS and CDR2 is FQNEAQ. V lost 3 bases and J 1 base, leaving 9 bases between the germline ends. CDR3 loop: CASSFWTANTEAFF. DNA for the CDR3: TGTGCCAGCAGCTTCTGGACAGCGAACACTGAAGCTTTCTTT.

The chain combines TRBV4-2 with TRBJ2-7; D is undetermined. Per germline, CDR1 LGHNA and CDR2 YNFKEQ. V dropped 1 base and J dropped 5 bases, with 6 bases sitting between them. This CDR3 contains 12 residues. The CDR3 region has the DNA TGTGCCAGCAGCCAAGGCCTAAACGAGCAGTACTTC. Translating gives CASSQGLNEQYF.

In its sample, this clone was seen a few times. The rearrangement uses TRBV19 and TRBJ2-2; possibly TRBD2 for D (6 bases). The CDR3 is 13 residues long. V was cut by 3 bases and J by 6 bases, with 8 bases left in between. Germline assignment: CDR1 LNHDA and CDR2 SQIVND (reference sequence). DNA of the CDR3: TGTGCCAGTAGTATCAGGGAGGCCGGGGAGCTGTTTTTT. It yields the protein CASSIREAGELFF.